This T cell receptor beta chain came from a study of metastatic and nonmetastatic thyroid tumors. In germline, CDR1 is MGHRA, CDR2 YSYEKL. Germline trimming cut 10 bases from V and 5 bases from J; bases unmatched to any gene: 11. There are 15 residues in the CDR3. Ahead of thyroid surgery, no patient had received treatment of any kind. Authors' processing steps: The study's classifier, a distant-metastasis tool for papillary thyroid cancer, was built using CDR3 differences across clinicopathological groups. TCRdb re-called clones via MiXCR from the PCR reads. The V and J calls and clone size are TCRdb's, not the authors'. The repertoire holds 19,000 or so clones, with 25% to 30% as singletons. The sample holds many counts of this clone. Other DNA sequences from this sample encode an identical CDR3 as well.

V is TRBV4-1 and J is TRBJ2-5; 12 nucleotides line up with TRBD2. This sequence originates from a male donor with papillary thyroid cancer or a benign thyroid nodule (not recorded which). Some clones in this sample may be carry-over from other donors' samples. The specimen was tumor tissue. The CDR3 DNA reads TGCGCCACGACAGAGACTAGCGGGAGTGGTGAGACCCAGTACTTC. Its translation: CATTETSGSGETQYF.